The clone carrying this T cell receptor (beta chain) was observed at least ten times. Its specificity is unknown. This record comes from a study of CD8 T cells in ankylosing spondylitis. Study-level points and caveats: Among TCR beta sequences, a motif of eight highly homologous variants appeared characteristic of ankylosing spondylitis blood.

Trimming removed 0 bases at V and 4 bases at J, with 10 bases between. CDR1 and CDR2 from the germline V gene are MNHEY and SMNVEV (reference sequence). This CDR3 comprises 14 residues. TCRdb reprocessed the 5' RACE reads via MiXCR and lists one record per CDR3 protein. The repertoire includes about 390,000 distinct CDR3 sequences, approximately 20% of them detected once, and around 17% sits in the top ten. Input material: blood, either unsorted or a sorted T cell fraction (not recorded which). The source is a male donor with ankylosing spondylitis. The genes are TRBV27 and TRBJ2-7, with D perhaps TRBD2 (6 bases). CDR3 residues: CASSLSGRQYEQYF. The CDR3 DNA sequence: TGTGCCAGCAGTTTATCCGGGAGACAGTACGAGCAGTACTTC.